This T cell receptor (beta chain) is from a study of blood T cell repertoires in COVID-19. Study background: The United States, Italy and Spain supplied acute and convalescent COVID-19 samples. From T cells, B-cell-depleted T cells, or PBMCs came the material, which was cDNA or gDNA.

CDR3 size: 13 residues. V lost 5 bases and J 3 bases, leaving 11 bases between the germline ends. The germline CDR1 and CDR2 sequences are SGHTA and FQGNSA. How the authors handled the data: Estimation of nucleated cell counts relied on the amplification of reference gene primers. TCRdb's table, derived via immunoSEQ multiplex PCR, lists solely in-frame clones and lacks some. Clone size and V and J calls were adopted from that table, with D and trimming inferred from the DNA. Here the sample spans roughly 80,000 clones, roughly 89% being singletons. The sequence came from a woman aged 45-60 years in a cohort sampled during active COVID-19. Specimen: peripheral blood. The chain has TRBV7-2 and TRBJ2-7, with D possibly matching TRBD1 (6 bases). The CDR3 loop is CASSLSDSYEQYF. The CDR3 DNA is TGTGCCAGCAGCCTATCGGACAGCTACGAGCAGTACTTC.